The T cell receptor (beta chain) described here comes from a study of post-analysis software for immune sequencing data. The CDR3 is 16 residues long. Germline CDR1 is SGHDT and CDR2 is YYEEEE. Trimming removed 1 base from V and 4 bases from J; junction bases left unmatched: 7. About this clonotype itself: Antigen specificity is unknown.

Broader study findings: Five TRBV segments, including TRBV5-6, TRBV5-1 and TRBV20-1, were more frequent in patients than controls.

cDNA libraries for TCR beta contained unique molecular identifiers. Each CDR3 protein gets one entry after TCRdb re-called the PCR reads with MiXCR. The sample consists of about 620,000 distinct CDR3 sequences, roughly 40% of them appearing once. The sample comprised blood. The sequence derives from a girl aged 10 to 17 with multiple sclerosis. The chain combines TRBV5-6 with TRBJ2-2, with 7 nucleotides matching TRBD1. CDR3 loop: CASSLLDRAATGELFF. The CDR3 DNA sequence: TGTGCCAGCAGCTTGCTTGACAGGGCGGCCACCGGGGAGCTGTTTTTT. Complete variable domain (other parts from reference TRBV5-6 and TRBJ2-2): DAGVTQSPTHLIKTRGQQVTLRCSPKSGHDTVSWYQQALGQGPQFIFQYYEEEERQRGNFPDRFSGHQFPNYSSELNVNALLLGDSALYLCASSLLDRAATGELFFGEGSRLTVL.